A single sample gave rise to the 14 T cell receptor beta chains below, sequenced in a study of CD8 T cells in Susac syndrome. RNA totalling roughly 0.45 to 1 ug underwent reverse transcription with random hexamers. TCRdb independently ran MiXCR on the immunoSEQ multiplex PCR reads; one entry per CDR3 protein. The sample lists some 160,000 distinct CDR3 sequences, 90% to 95% occurring once. Sequenced sample: CD4+ T cells from PBMCs. The origin of the receptors is a human donor with Susac syndrome.

The rearrangement joins TRBV20-1 to TRBJ2-5; 7 bases map to TRBD2. The trim removed 3 bases at V and 0 bases at J, leaving 1 base unmatched. The CDR3 totals 13 residues. Germline V CDR1 and CDR2: DFQATT, SNEGSKA (reference sequence). The CDR3 loop is CSASGGNQETQYF. Written as DNA, the CDR3 is TGCAGTGCTAGCGGGGGGAACCAAGAGACCCAGTACTTC.

The V gene is TRBV12-3 or TRBV12-4, the J gene TRBJ2-1; a weak D match, TRBD1 (6 bases). There are 13 residues in the CDR3. Trimming removed 4 bases at V and 7 bases at J, with 11 bases between. This CDR3 is CASSSDRPNEQFF. DNA of the CDR3: TGTGCCAGCAGTTCGGACAGACCTAATGAGCAGTTCTTC.

V usage is TRBV11-2 and J usage is TRBJ2-7; D is uncertain. The germline V and J ends were trimmed by 5 bases and 5 bases, with 10 bases remaining between them. CDR1 and CDR2 (germline): SGHAT, FQNNGV. CDR3 length equals 12 residues. The CDR3 DNA is TGTGCCAGCAGCATCGACACGGACGAGCAGTACTTC. This translates into CASSIDTDEQYF.

This clonotype appeared a single time. The chain links TRBV3-1 to TRBJ1-2; possibly TRBD1 for D (5 bases). Trimming took off 0 bases at V and 4 bases at J, with 12 bases between the two ends. Germline V gene sequence: CDR1 LGHDT, CDR2 YNNKEL (reference sequence). The CDR3 runs 15 residues. Here the CDR3 DNA reads TGTGCCAGCAGCCAAGAAGGGCTAGACAGCTATGGCTACACCTTC. Translating gives CASSQEGLDSYGYTF. Variable domain in full (rest from reference TRBV3-1 and TRBJ1-2): DTAVSQTPKYLVTQMGNDKSIKCEQNLGHDTMYWYKQDSKKFLKIMFSYNNKELIINETVPNRFSPKSPDKAHLNLHINSLELGDSAVYFCASSQEGLDSYGYTFGSGTRLTVV.

The chain has TRBV24-1 and TRBJ1-2; D is ambiguous. Per the germline V gene, CDR1 is KGHDR and CDR2 is SFDVKD. This CDR3 is built from 15 residues. V dropped 9 bases and J dropped 2 bases, with 18 bases sitting between them. The CDR3 protein is CATGVLYILNYGYTF. The CDR3 nucleotides read TGTGCCACCGGAGTCCTCTACATTTTAAACTATGGCTACACCTTC.

This sequence joins TRBV12-3 or TRBV12-4 and TRBJ1-1; 11 bases are a match to TRBD1. This CDR3 has 17 residues. V gave up 7 bases and J gave up 0 bases; unmatched junction bases: 10. This chain's CDR3 is CASTPKGTGGMNTEAFF. DNA for the CDR3: TGTGCCAGCACTCCCAAAGGGACAGGGGGGATGAACACTGAAGCTTTCTTT.

This chain uses TRBV6-2 or TRBV6-3 with TRBJ2-7; TRBD2 is a possible D gene (7 bases). The ends were cut back, 7 bases at V and 4 bases at J, with 17 bases in the middle. CDR1 is MNHEY and CDR2 is SVGEGT in the germline V gene. The CDR3 loop spans 14 amino acids. CDR3 nucleotides: TGTGCCAGCACGGTTCCGGGGGGCTGGTACGAGCAGTACTTC. It codes for CASTVPGGWYEQYF.

V is TRBV5-6 and J is TRBJ2-3; possible D gene TRBD1, 5 bases. V was cut by 1 base and J by 2 bases, with 11 bases left in between. From germline, CDR1 is SGHDT and CDR2 YYEEEE. The CDR3 is made up of 15 amino acids. The CDR3 DNA is TGTGCCAGCAGCTTGAGGCAGGGAAACACAGATACGCAGTATTTT. Encoded protein: CASSLRQGNTDTQYF.

The chain combines TRBV6-4 with TRBJ2-1, with 9 bases lining up with TRBD1. The CDR3 runs 16 residues. Germline-derived CDR1 and CDR2 are MRHNA and SNTAGT. V was clipped by 0 bases and J by 4 bases; unmatched bases: 4. CDR3 nucleotides: TGTGCCAGCAGTGACTCTAACAGGGGGCTGTACAATGAGCAGTTCTTC. Residues: CASSDSNRGLYNEQFF.

This chain joins TRBV21-1 and TRBJ2-1; TRBD1 is taken as the D call from the table, unchecked against the DNA. TRBV21-1 constitutes a pseudogene. The length of the CDR3 is 16 residues. The CDR3 coding sequence is TGTGCCAGCAGCAAAGACAACGGGGGTGCCCTAAAGGAGCAGTTCTTC. Protein product: CASSKDNGGALKEQFF.

CDR3 DNA sequence: TGTGCCTGGAGTGTAGTGGTACCAGATACGCAGTATTTT. This gives the protein CAWSVVVPDTQYF. The chain couples TRBV30 to TRBJ2-3; no clear D. Trimming took 0 bases from V and 4 from J, leaving 8 bases between them. This CDR3 has 13 amino acids. Germline V gene sequence: CDR1 GTSNPN, CDR2 SVGIG (reference sequence).

The chain is built from TRBV12-3 or TRBV12-4 and TRBJ2-1; 8 bases line up with TRBD1. The CDR3 has 13 residues. V lost 9 bases and J lost 9; bases outside the gene matches: 10. In DNA, the CDR3 is TGTGCCAGTACCAATGACAGGGGTGCTGAGCAGTTCTTC. Its protein is CASTNDRGAEQFF.

This clonotype was seen once. The chain employs TRBV10-3 and TRBJ2-5; D uncertain. V shed 7 bases and J shed 5 bases, with 14 bases lying between them. Germline loops: CDR1 ENHRY, CDR2 SYGVKD. The length of the CDR3 is 13 residues. The CDR3 DNA reads TGTGCCATCACTTCGCGGCAGGATGAGACCCAGTACTTC. Protein: CAITSRQDETQYF.

V and J are TRBV25-1 and TRBJ2-1; 9 positions agree with TRBD2. Trimming cost V 7 bases and J 5 bases; bases outside gene matches: 9. This CDR3 has 15 residues. From germline, CDR1 is MGHDK and CDR2 SYGVNS. The CDR3 reads CASTTREREDNEQFF. CDR3 in DNA: TGTGCCAGCACCACCAGGGAGCGGGAGGACAATGAGCAGTTCTTC.